The present T cell receptor beta chain was sequenced within a study of blood T cells in healthy people across ages. Trimming at V came to 1 base and at J to 5 bases, leaving 7 bases not matched to a gene. Germline CDR1 SGHTA, CDR2 FQGNSA. The CDR3 length is 15 residues. With each sample, at least 5 micrograms of total RNA were extracted. This clonotype has more than one count but fewer than ten. Its specificity is not known. Whole-study findings and limits: TCR beta diversity, measured per million T cells, fell in a roughly linear way with age.

Through a sample-barcoded 5' primer and a J-beta primer mix, a second PCR was run for roughly 6 to 12 cycles. TCRdb used MiXCR to reprocess the 5' RACE reads, holding one entry per CDR3 protein. The profile covers about a million distinct CDR3 sequences, with roughly half appearing a single time and around 21% taken by the ten largest. This TCR was sampled from a woman aged 55 to 70 in good health. The chain employs TRBV7-2 and TRBJ2-7, with 8 bases identical to TRBD2. The sample was blood. The CDR3 DNA is TGTGCCAGCAGCTTAGAATTAGCGGGATTGGACGAGCAGTACTTC. Translation gives CASSLELAGLDEQYF.